This TCR beta chain derives from a study of cytomegalovirus exposure and HLA in healthy donors. Study-level findings and limits: In an earlier analysis, most TCR beta V segments were productive about 87% or about 30% of the time.

PCR involved 60 Vbeta and 13 Jbeta primers. Using immunoSEQ multiplex PCR, the repertoire was profiled, and TCRdb retains in-frame clones only, with some absent. The data show about 180,000 clones, roughly 80% seen once. For this clone: Its matching antigen is unknown.

Trimming cost V 0 bases and J 6 bases; bases outside gene matches: 8. Germline CDR1 is LNHNV and CDR2 is YYDKDF (reference sequence). This CDR3 is 16 amino acids long. This clonotype was sampled from a female donor in good health and CMV-seronegative. The sequenced sample was PBMCs. The chain carries TRBV15 and TRBJ2-3, with 8 bases that match TRBD2. The CDR3 region is CATSRDSAGAGDTQYF. The CDR3 coding sequence is TGTGCCACCAGCAGAGATTCAGCGGGGGCTGGCGATACGCAGTATTTT.